A few counts support the clone carrying this T cell receptor (beta chain). Antigen specificity is unknown. Being one base from a much bigger clone, this may be a read error. Then a second PCR, running roughly 7 to 11 cycles, was carried out with a sample-barcoded 5' primer and a J-beta primer mix. In TCRdb, the 5' RACE reads were re-called with MiXCR into one record per CDR3 protein. Of 600,000 to 1,000,000 distinct CDR3 sequences in the sample, nearly 60% were seen once. This entry is derived from a study of blood T cells in healthy people across ages. General observations from the study: Since the PBMCs were unsorted, naive and antigen-experienced cells could not be conclusively compared.

The CDR3 runs 13 residues. V was trimmed by 4 bases and J by 11 bases, leaving 17 bases between them. Germline V gene lookup returns CDR1 SGHTA and CDR2 FQGNSA. The V and J genes are TRBV7-2 and TRBJ2-5; D gene ambiguous. The TCR originated in a man aged 30 to 39 in good health. Input material: blood. This CDR3 is CASSYRSGAKQYF. In DNA form, the CDR3 reads TGTGCCAGCAGCTATAGGTCAGGCGCCAAGCAGTACTTC.